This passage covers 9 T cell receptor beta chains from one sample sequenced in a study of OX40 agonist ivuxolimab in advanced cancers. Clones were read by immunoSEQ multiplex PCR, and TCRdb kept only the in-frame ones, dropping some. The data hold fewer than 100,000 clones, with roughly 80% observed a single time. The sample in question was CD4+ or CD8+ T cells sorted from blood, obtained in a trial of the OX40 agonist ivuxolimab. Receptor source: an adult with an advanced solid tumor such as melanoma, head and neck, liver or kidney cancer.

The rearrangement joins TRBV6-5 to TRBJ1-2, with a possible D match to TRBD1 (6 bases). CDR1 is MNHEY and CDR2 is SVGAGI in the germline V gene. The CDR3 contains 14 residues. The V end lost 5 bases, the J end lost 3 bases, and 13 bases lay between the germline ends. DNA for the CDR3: TGTGCCAGCAGTCAGACAGGCAATTACTATGGCTACACCTTC. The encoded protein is CASSQTGNYYGYTF.

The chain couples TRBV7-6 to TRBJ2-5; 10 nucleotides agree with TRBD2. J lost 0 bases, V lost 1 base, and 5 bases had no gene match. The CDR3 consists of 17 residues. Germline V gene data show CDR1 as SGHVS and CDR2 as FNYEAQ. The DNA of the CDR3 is TGTGCCAGCAGCTTAGTAGCGGGGGGCCTGTACCAAGAGACCCAGTACTTC. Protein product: CASSLVAGGLYQETQYF.

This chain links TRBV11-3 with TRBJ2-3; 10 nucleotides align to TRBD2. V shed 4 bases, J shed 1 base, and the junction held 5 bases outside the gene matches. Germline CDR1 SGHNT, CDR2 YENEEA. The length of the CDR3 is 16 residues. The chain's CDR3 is CASSSLAGKGTDTQYF. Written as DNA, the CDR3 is TGTGCCAGCAGCTCACTAGCGGGAAAGGGCACAGATACGCAGTATTTT.

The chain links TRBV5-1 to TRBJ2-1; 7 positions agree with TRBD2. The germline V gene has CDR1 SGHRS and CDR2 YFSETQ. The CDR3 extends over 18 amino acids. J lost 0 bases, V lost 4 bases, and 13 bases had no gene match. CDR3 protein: CASSPRASGQSSYNEQFF. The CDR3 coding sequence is TGCGCCAGCAGCCCCCGGGCTAGCGGCCAAAGCTCCTACAATGAGCAGTTCTTC.

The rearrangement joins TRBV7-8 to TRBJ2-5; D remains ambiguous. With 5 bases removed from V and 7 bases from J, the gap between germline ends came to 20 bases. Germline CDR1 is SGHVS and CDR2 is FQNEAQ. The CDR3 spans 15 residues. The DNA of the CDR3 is TGTGCCAGCAGCCAAGCCCCGGGTGGGGTGGGGACCCAGTACTTC. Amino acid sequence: CASSQAPGGVGTQYF.

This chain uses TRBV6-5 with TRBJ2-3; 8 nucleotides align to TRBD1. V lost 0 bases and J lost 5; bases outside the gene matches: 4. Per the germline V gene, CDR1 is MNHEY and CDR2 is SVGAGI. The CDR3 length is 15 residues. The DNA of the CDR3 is TGTGCCAGCAGTTACTCCGGACAGGGAGGAGATACGCAGTATTTT. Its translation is CASSYSGQGGDTQYF.

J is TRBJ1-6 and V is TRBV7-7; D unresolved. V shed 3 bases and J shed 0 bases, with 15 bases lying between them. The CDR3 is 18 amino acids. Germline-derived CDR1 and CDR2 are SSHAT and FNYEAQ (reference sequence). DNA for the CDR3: TGTGCCAGCAGCTTCCAGCTAAAGGGTCCCTCCTATAATTCACCCCTCCACTTT. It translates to CASSFQLKGPSYNSPLHF. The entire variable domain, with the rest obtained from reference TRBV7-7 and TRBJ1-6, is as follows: GAGVSQSPRYKVTKRGQDVTLRCDPISSHATLYWYQQALGQGPEFLTYFNYEAQPDKSGLPSDRFSAERPEGSISTLTIQRTEQRDSAMYRCASSFQLKGPSYNSPLHFGNGTRLTVT.

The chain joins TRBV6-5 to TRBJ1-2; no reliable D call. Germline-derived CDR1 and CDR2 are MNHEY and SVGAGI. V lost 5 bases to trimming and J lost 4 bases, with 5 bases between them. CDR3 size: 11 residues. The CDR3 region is CASSAGYGYTF. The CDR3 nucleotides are TGTGCCAGCAGTGCCGGCTATGGCTACACCTTC.

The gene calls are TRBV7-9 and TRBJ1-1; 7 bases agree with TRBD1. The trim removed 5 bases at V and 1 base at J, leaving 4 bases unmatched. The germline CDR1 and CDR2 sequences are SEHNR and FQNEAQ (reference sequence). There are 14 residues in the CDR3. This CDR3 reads CASSIGQANTEAFF. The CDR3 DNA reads TGTGCCAGCAGCATCGGACAGGCGAACACTGAAGCTTTCTTT.